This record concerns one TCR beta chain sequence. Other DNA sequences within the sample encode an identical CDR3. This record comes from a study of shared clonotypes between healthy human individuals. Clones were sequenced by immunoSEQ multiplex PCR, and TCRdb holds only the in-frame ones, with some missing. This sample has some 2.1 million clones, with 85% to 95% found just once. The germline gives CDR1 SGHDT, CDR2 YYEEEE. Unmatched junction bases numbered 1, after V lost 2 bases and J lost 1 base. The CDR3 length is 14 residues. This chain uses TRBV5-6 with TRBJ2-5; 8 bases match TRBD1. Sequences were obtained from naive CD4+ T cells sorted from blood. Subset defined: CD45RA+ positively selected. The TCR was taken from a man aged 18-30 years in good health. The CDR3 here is CASSFGQGQETQYF. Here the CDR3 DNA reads TGTGCCAGCAGCTTCGGACAGGGCCAAGAGACCCAGTACTTC.